This is a list of T cell receptor beta chains from one sample in a study of human thymus T cells. Measured with immunoSEQ multiplex PCR; TCRdb has only the in-frame clones, and not every one. The sample consists of 86,000 or so clones, just over 95% of them appearing once. Specimen: thymus tissue. All receptors derive from a boy in the first two years of life with a congenital heart defect but otherwise immunologically healthy. The CDR3 runs from the conserved cysteine through the conserved F or W. The D gene is left open where the match is weak. Part of the rows lack a size; the others show once, few, many or a class for expanded clones.

NA,TRBJ1-5,TRBV19,TRBD1,CASSYGTGLKNQPQHF,TGTGCCAGTAGCTACGGGACAGGGTTGAAGAATCAGCCCCAGCATTTT
NA,TRBJ2-3,TRBV30,TRBD2,CAWEGGLAERDTQYF,TGTGCCTGGGAAGGGGGACTAGCGGAGAGAGATACGCAGTATTTT
NA,TRBJ1-5,TRBV6-6,NA,CASSYPTVNQPQHF,TGTGCCAGCAGTTACCCGACAGTCAATCAGCCCCAGCATTTT
NA,TRBJ2-1,TRBV29-1,TRBD2,CSVEVVERGATPRVTEQFF,TGCAGCGTTGAGGTCGTAGAGCGGGGGGCCACCCCCAGGGTGACTGAGCAGTTCTTC
NA,TRBJ2-7,TRBV5-1,NA,CASSIWQLGGPNYEQYF,TGCGCCAGCAGTATCTGGCAACTTGGCGGCCCCAACTACGAGCAGTACTTC
NA,TRBJ1-5,TRBV6-1,TRBD1,CASTPGQVSFQPQHF,TGTGCCAGCACCCCCGGACAGGTCTCTTTTCAGCCCCAGCATTTT
NA,TRBJ2-7,TRBV27,NA,CASSSTARGYEQYF,TGTGCCAGCAGCTCGACAGCGAGAGGGTACGAGCAGTACTTC
NA,TRBJ1-2,TRBV14,NA,CASSQLLPLSGGAGILYGYTF,TGTGCCAGCAGCCAACTTCTTCCACTTTCCGGCGGTGCGGGAATCCTCTATGGCTACACCTTC
NA,TRBJ2-3,TRBV6-6,NA,CASPPLVAGVTDTQYF,TGTGCCAGCCCCCCTCTCGTCGCAGGGGTGACAGATACGCAGTATTTT
NA,TRBJ2-7,TRBV2,TRBD1,CGQGTSSLGQYF,TGTGGACAGGGGACCTCCTCCCTGGGGCAGTACTTC
NA,TRBJ1-1,TRBV19,TRBD1,CASSIAGQGALDTEAFF,TGTGCCAGTAGTATAGCAGGACAGGGGGCTTTGGACACTGAAGCTTTCTTT
NA,TRBJ1-3,TRBV9,NA,CASSVGPAWGPEGAGNTIYF,TGTGCCAGCAGCGTAGGTCCCGCGTGGGGGCCCGAGGGGGCTGGAAACACCATATATTTT
NA,TRBJ1-3,TRBV29-1,TRBD1,CSVVGTGKAGNTIYF,TGCAGCGTTGTGGGGACAGGGAAGGCTGGAAACACCATATATTTT
NA,TRBJ1-5,TRBV15,NA,CATSRVFYQPQHF,TGTGCCACCAGCAGAGTCTTTTATCAGCCCCAGCATTTT
NA,TRBJ2-7,TRBV7-3,NA,CASSTRGQGNSEQYF,TGTGCCAGCAGCACTAGAGGGCAGGGGAACAGCGAGCAGTACTTC
NA,TRBJ2-7,TRBV9,NA,CASSVGKRVGGSYEQYF,TGTGCCAGCAGCGTAGGGAAGAGAGTGGGGGGATCCTACGAGCAGTACTTC
NA,TRBJ2-4,TRBV19,NA,CASSIQRVAKNIQYF,TGTGCCAGTAGTATACAGAGGGTAGCCAAAAACATTCAGTACTTC
NA,TRBJ1-1,TRBV7-9,NA,CASSLGLRGRGNTEAFF,TGTGCCAGCAGCTTAGGCCTTCGGGGAAGGGGGAACACTGAAGCTTTCTTT
NA,TRBJ2-1,TRBV14,NA,CASSHRLVSSYNEQFF,TGTGCCAGCAGCCACCGGCTAGTGAGCTCCTACAATGAGCAGTTCTTC
NA,TRBJ2-2,TRBV11-3,TRBD1,CASSLGDSYTGELFF,TGTGCCAGCAGCTTAGGGGACAGCTACACCGGGGAGCTGTTTTTT
NA,TRBJ1-1,TRBV7-8,NA,CASSRDSVAFF,TGTGCCAGCAGCCGAGACAGCGTGGCTTTCTTT
NA,TRBJ2-2,TRBV2,TRBD2,CASETSELQTGELFF,TGTGCCAGCGAGACTAGCGAGTTACAGACCGGGGAGCTGTTTTTT
NA,TRBJ2-3,TRBV11-1,NA,CASCDTQYF,TGTGCCAGCTGTGATACGCAGTATTTT
NA,TRBJ1-2,TRBV7-3,NA,CASSPPGGRIYGYTF,TGTGCCAGCAGCCCGCCGGGGGGGCGCATATATGGCTACACCTTC
once,TRBJ1-2,TRBV28,NA,CASSSKGNGYTF,TGTGCCAGCAGTTCCAAGGGGAATGGCTACACCTTC
NA,TRBJ1-3,TRBV10-3,NA,CAVKSPIPSGNTIYF,TGTGCCGTCAAAAGCCCGATTCCCTCTGGAAACACCATATATTTT